One sample yielded the 17 T cell receptor beta chains listed below, sequenced in a study of blood T cell repertoires in COVID-19. Sequenced by immunoSEQ multiplex PCR; TCRdb stores in-frame clones only, minus some. Among tens of thousands of clones listed, roughly 84% were seen once. The sample comprised peripheral blood. Source of these receptors: a woman aged 80 or older with active or convalescent COVID-19.

The count of this clone is one. This sequence joins TRBV12-5 and TRBJ2-2; 9 nucleotides match TRBD1. Germline assignment: CDR1 LGHNT and CDR2 FRNRAP. The CDR3 spans 15 residues. Losses at the gene ends were 2 bases for V and 5 bases for J; bases not matched to a gene: 3. The CDR3 region is CASGLPGQGTGELFF. The CDR3 region has the DNA TGTGCTAGTGGTTTGCCAGGACAGGGGACCGGGGAGCTGTTTTTT.

The genes are TRBV5-1 and TRBJ2-1; 8 positions match TRBD2. Germline CDR1 and CDR2: SGHRS and YFSETQ. V lost 1 base and J lost 10; bases outside the gene matches: 4. The CDR3 has 13 residues. Written as DNA, the CDR3 is TGCGCCAGCAGCTTGCCCGGGGGGGACGAGCAGTTCTTC. Protein sequence: CASSLPGGDEQFF.

V and J are TRBV6-5 and TRBJ1-2, with 7 bases lining up with TRBD1. The germline V gene has CDR1 MNHEY and CDR2 SVGAGI. This CDR3 contains 16 residues. The V segment lost 2 bases and the J segment 2 bases; nucleotides outside the gene matches: 8. The CDR3 reads CASSYDRAERNYGYTF. CDR3 nucleotides: TGTGCCAGCAGTTACGACAGGGCGGAACGAAACTATGGCTACACCTTC.

This sequence joins TRBV7-9 and TRBJ2-6, with D possibly TRBD1 on 5 matching bases. The CDR3 sequence is 15 residues long. Germline CDR1 reads SEHNR; CDR2 reads FQNEAQ (reference sequence). V lost 4 bases and J lost 1, with 8 bases in between. CDR3 nucleotide sequence: TGTGCCAGCAGCTCTGGGGCATCTGGGGCCAACGTCCTGACTTTC. Translated: CASSSGASGANVLTF. Complete variable domain (other parts from reference TRBV7-9 and TRBJ2-6): DTGVSQNPRHKITKRGQNVTFRCDPISEHNRLYWYRQTLGQGPEFLTYFQNEAQLEKSRLLSDRFSAERPKGSFSTLEIQRTEQGDSAMYLCASSSGASGANVLTFGAGSRLTVL.

The J gene is TRBJ1-3, the V gene TRBV19; D gene uncertain. Germline V gives CDR1 LNHDA, CDR2 SQIVND (reference sequence). The germline V and J ends were trimmed by 10 bases and 11 bases, with 9 bases remaining between them. The CDR3 runs 9 residues. CDR3 DNA sequence: TGTGCCACCCCCCTCCCCATATATTTT. The encoded protein is CATPLPIYF.

V and J are TRBV2 and TRBJ2-7; 12 positions agree with TRBD2. Germline-derived CDR1 and CDR2 are SNHLY and FYNNEI. J gave up 2 bases and V 7 bases, and 12 bases lay outside the gene matches. This CDR3 is 17 amino acids long. CDR3 sequence (DNA): TGTGCCAGCACCGTTTCCACGCGACTAGCGGGGGCCTACGAGCAGTACTTC. Amino acid sequence: CASTVSTRLAGAYEQYF.

The genes are TRBV2 and TRBJ2-1, with a tentative D call TRBD1 (6 bases). This CDR3 has 15 residues. CDR1 SNHLY and CDR2 FYNNEI come from the germline V gene. The V gene lost 5 bases and the J gene lost 1 base, with 12 bases spanning the gap. The CDR3 region is CASSPQGGSYNEQFF. In DNA form, the CDR3 reads TGTGCCAGCAGTCCACAGGGTGGGTCCTACAATGAGCAGTTCTTC.

This clone was detected a few times. This sequence joins TRBV6-4 and TRBJ1-2; 12 positions agree with TRBD1. CDR3 length: 14 amino acids. The germline V gene encodes CDR1 MRHNA and CDR2 SNTAGT. The V segment lost 3 bases and the J segment 7 bases; nucleotides outside the gene matches: 3. This chain's CDR3 is CASSEGQGALGYTF. The CDR3 region has the DNA TGTGCCAGCAGTGAGGGACAGGGGGCGCTTGGCTACACCTTC.

The chain couples TRBV25-1 to TRBJ2-7, with 9 bases identical to TRBD1. CDR3 length: 13 residues. V was pared by 6 bases and J by 6 bases, with 6 bases of the junction left unmatched. CDR1 and CDR2 from the germline V gene are MGHDK and SYGVNS. This CDR3 reads CASRQGALAEQYF. The CDR3 coding sequence is TGTGCCAGCAGACAGGGGGCCCTAGCCGAGCAGTACTTC.

The chain couples TRBV5-5 to TRBJ1-1; possible D gene TRBD1, 6 bases. CDR3 length: 16 residues. V dropped 4 bases and J dropped 1 base, with 17 bases sitting between them. Germline V gene sequence: CDR1 SGHKS, CDR2 YYEKEE (reference sequence). The CDR3 bases are TGTGCCAGCAGCGTAAAACAGGGAGAGGGGAACACTGAAGCTTTCTTT. Its protein is CASSVKQGEGNTEAFF.

The gene calls are TRBV16 and TRBJ2-2, with D possibly TRBD1 on 5 matching bases. CDR3 size: 16 residues. Germline assignment: CDR1 KGHSY and CDR2 FQNENV. The V end lost 2 bases, the J end lost 1 base, and 11 bases lay between the germline ends. In nucleotides, the CDR3 is TGTGCCAGCAGCCAACTCAGGGTTTTGAACACCGGGGAGCTGTTTTTT. This gives the protein CASSQLRVLNTGELFF.

This chain's CDR3 is CSAPPNTEAFF. Here the CDR3 DNA reads TGCAGTGCTCCTCCGAACACTGAAGCTTTCTTT. This chain connects TRBV20-1 to TRBJ1-1; no definite D call. The CDR3 is 11 amino acids. Germline CDR1 is DFQATT and CDR2 is SNEGSKA (reference sequence). V was pared by 5 bases and J by 1 base, with 5 bases between.

This chain links TRBV7-8 with TRBJ1-3; D is uncertain. The V gene's germline CDR1 is SGHVS and CDR2 FQNEAQ. The CDR3 spans 16 residues. Trimming stripped 5 bases from V and 0 bases from J, with 14 bases between. The CDR3 spells CASSIMTPGSGNTIYF. DNA for the CDR3: TGTGCCAGCAGCATTATGACCCCAGGCTCTGGAAACACCATATATTTT.

The chain recombines TRBV5-1 with TRBJ2-7; D is unresolved. Germline V gives CDR1 SGHRS, CDR2 YFSETQ. This CDR3 comprises 12 residues. Trimming left V 4 bases short and J 5 bases short, with 10 bases between. In nucleotides, the CDR3 is TGCGCCAGCAGCCGAGGAAGCAACGAGCAGTACTTC. Translated, it gives CASSRGSNEQYF.

V is TRBV3-1 (or the pseudogene TRBV3-2) and J is TRBJ2-3; perhaps TRBD1 as D (5 bases). Looked up from germline, CDR1 is LGHDT and CDR2 is YNNKEL (reference sequence). The CDR3 is 16 residues long. V lost 1 base and J lost 7, with 18 bases in between. CDR3 in DNA: TGTGCCAGCAGCCAAGTAGGGGCGGCCGCCTTTAATACGCAGTATTTT. Its protein is CASSQVGAAAFNTQYF.

CDR3 bases: TGTGCCAGTAGTATAGACAGGGGGAATGGCTACACCTTC. Its protein is CASSIDRGNGYTF. The chain employs TRBV19 and TRBJ1-2; 7 nucleotides align to TRBD1. The CDR3 has 13 amino acids. V lost 0 bases, J lost 6 bases, and 1 base stayed unmatched. The germline CDR1 and CDR2 sequences are LNHDA and SQIVND (reference sequence).

The V and J genes are TRBV29-1 and TRBJ1-1, with D perhaps TRBD1 (6 bases). This CDR3 has 12 amino acids. The germline V gene encodes CDR1 SQVTM and CDR2 ANQGSEA. V lost 6 bases and J 1 base, leaving 9 bases between the germline ends. In DNA form, the CDR3 reads TGCAGCGTCAAGACAGGGAACACTGAAGCTTTCTTT. This translates into CSVKTGNTEAFF.